This T cell receptor beta chain was recovered during a study of cytomegalovirus exposure and HLA in healthy donors. The length of the CDR3 is 15 residues. After removal of 1 base from V and 10 bases from J, the junction contained 7 bases not matched to a gene. CDR1 MNHEY and CDR2 SVGAGI come from the germline V gene. PCR used 60 Vbeta primers and 13 Jbeta primers. In the source study's methods: Approximately 10 million shared chains were among around 78 million unique TCR beta chains counted in a later analysis. Measured with immunoSEQ multiplex PCR; TCRdb has only the in-frame clones, and not every one. V and J calls and clone size are as listed in that table; D and trimming were resolved from the DNA. The sample holds fewer than 200,000 clones, more than 70% seen once.

Sequencing input: PBMCs. The source is a man aged 30-40 years in good health and CMV-seronegative. The chain recombines TRBV6-5 with TRBJ2-1, with 10 bases aligning to TRBD2. The CDR3 loop is CASSYFASGSGEQFF. CDR3 DNA: TGTGCCAGCAGTTACTTTGCTAGCGGGAGTGGCGAGCAGTTCTTC.